This note documents a single T cell receptor (beta chain) sequence. The data originate from a study of blood T cell repertoires in COVID-19. Overall study context: Whether acute or convalescent, the COVID-19 samples came from the United States, Italy and Spain. From T cells, B-cell-depleted T cells, or PBMCs came the material, which was cDNA or gDNA.

In the authors' workflow: Cell counts per sample came from amplifying reference gene primers. Here immunoSEQ multiplex PCR was the method, and the copy in TCRdb shows in-frame clones only, minus some. V, J and clone size are taken as reported in that table, and D and trimming were inferred from the DNA itself. Among roughly 160,000 clones listed, roughly 86% were seen once. Per the germline V gene, CDR1 is SGHTA and CDR2 is FQGTGA. The CDR3 extends over 14 amino acids. V lost 8 bases and J lost 6, with 17 bases in between. The genes are TRBV7-3 and TRBJ2-1; possibly TRBD1 for D (6 bases). Sequenced material: peripheral blood. The sequence was obtained from a woman at least 80 years old with COVID-19, enrolled during active disease. CDR3 nucleotide sequence: TGTGCCAGCTCCCCACAGGGTGCGTTCAATGAGCAGTTCTTC. Protein product: CASSPQGAFNEQFF. The variable domain in full, with the rest retrieved from reference TRBV7-3 and TRBJ2-1, is GAGVSQTPSNKVTEKGKYVELRCDPISGHTALYWYRQSLGQGPEFLIYFQGTGAADDSGLPNDRFFAVRPEGSVSTLKIQRTERGDSAVYLCASSPQGAFNEQFFGPGTRLTVL.